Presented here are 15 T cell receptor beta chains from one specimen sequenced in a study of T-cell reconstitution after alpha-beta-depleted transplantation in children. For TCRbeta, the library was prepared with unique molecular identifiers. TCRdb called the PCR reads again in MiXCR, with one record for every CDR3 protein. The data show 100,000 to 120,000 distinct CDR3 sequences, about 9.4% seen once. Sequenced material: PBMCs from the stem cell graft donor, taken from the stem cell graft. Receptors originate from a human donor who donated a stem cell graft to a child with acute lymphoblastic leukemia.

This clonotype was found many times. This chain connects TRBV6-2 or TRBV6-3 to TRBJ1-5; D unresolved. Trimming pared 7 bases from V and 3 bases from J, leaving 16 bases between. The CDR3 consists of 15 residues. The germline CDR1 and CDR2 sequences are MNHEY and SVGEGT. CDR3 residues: CASTKTLGSNQPQHF. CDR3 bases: TGTGCCAGCACCAAGACCCTAGGATCCAATCAGCCCCAGCATTTT.

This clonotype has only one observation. The DNA for the CDR3 is TGCGCCAGCCGAGGACAGGGCGCCTACGAGCAGTACTTC. It encodes CASRGQGAYEQYF. J is TRBJ2-7 and V is TRBV10-2, with 8 positions matching TRBD1. CDR3 length equals 13 residues. Germline CDR1 WSHSY, CDR2 SAAADI. J was trimmed by 2 bases and V by 8 bases; bases with no gene match: 5.

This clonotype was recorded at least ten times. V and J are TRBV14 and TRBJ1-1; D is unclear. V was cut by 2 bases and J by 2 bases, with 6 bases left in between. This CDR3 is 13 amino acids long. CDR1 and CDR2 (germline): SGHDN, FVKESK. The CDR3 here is CASSQLGNTEAFF. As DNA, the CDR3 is TGTGCCAGCAGCCAACTAGGCAACACTGAAGCTTTCTTT.

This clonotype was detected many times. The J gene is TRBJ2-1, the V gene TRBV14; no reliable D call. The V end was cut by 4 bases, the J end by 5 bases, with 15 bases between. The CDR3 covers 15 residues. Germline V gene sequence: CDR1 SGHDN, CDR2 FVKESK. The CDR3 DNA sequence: TGTGCCAGCAGCCCGACGGTGGGCCGCGACAATGAGCAGTTCTTC. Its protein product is CASSPTVGRDNEQFF. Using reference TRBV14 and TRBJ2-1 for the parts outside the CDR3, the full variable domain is EAGVTQFPSHSVIEKGQTVTLRCDPISGHDNLYWYRRVMGKEIKFLLHFVKESKQDESGMPNNRFLAERTGGTYSTLKVQPAELEDSGVYFCASSPTVGRDNEQFFGPGTRLTVL.

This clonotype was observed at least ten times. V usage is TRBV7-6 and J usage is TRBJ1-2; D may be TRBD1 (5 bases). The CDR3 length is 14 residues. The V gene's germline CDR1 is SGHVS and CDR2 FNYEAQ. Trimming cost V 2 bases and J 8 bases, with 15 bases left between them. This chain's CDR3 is CASSLWGGRDGYTF. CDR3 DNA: TGTGCCAGCAGCTTATGGGGAGGGAGGGACGGCTACACCTTC. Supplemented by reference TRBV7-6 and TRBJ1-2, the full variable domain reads GAGVSQSPRYKVTKRGQDVALRCDPISGHVSLYWYRQALGQGPEFLTYFNYEAQQDKSGLPNDRFSAERPEGSISTLTIQRTEQRDSAMYRCASSLWGGRDGYTFGSGTRLTVV.

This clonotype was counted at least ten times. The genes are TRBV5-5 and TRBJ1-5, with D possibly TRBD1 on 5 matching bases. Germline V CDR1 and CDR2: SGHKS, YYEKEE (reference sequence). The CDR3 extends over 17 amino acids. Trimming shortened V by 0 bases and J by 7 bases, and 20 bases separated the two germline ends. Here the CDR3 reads CASSLGSGVGDGQPQHF. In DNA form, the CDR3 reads TGTGCCAGCAGCTTGGGCTCCGGAGTTGGGGACGGGCAGCCCCAGCATTTT.

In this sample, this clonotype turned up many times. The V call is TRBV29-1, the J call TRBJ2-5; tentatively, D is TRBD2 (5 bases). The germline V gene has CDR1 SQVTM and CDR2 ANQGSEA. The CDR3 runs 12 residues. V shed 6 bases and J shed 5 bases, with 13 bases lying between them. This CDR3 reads CSVAVRGETQYF. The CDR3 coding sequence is TGCAGCGTAGCAGTCCGAGGGGAGACCCAGTACTTC.

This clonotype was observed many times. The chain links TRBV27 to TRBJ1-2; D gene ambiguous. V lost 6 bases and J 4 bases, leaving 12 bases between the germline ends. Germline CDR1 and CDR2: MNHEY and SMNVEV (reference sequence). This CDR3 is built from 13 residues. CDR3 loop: CASRSLSLYGYTF. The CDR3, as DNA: TGTGCCAGCAGATCCCTGTCCCTCTATGGCTACACCTTC.

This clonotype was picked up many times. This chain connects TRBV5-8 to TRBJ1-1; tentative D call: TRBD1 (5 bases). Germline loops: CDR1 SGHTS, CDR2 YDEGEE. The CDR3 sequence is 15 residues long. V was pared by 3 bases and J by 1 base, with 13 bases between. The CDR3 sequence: CASSYSPDRNTEAFF. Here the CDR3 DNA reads TGTGCCAGCAGCTACTCCCCCGACAGGAACACTGAAGCTTTCTTT.

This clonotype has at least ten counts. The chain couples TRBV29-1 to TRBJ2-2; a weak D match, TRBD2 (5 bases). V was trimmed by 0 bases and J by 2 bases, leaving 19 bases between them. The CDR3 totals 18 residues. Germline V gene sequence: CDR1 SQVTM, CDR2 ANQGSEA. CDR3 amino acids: CSVEDQKEGKPNTGELFF. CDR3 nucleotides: TGCAGCGTTGAAGATCAGAAAGAGGGAAAGCCAAACACCGGGGAGCTGTTTTTT.

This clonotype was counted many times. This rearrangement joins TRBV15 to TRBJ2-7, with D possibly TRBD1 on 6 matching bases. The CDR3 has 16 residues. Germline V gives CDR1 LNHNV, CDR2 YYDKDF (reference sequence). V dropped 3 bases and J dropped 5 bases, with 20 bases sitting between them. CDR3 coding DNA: TGTGCCACCAGCAGGGACATCCGGGACATACGGAACGAGCAGTACTTC. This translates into CATSRDIRDIRNEQYF. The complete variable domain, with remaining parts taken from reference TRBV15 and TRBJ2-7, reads DAMVIQNPRYQVTQFGKPVTLSCSQTLNHNVMYWYQQKSSQAPKLLFHYYDKDFNNEADTPDNFQSRRPNTSFCFLDIRSPGLGDTAMYLCATSRDIRDIRNEQYFGPGTRLTVT.

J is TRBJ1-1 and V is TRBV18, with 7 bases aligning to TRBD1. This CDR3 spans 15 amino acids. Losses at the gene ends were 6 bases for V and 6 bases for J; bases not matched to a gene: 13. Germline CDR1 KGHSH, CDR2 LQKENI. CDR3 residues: CASSDYRGGGPEAFF. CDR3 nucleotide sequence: TGTGCCAGCTCGGATTACAGGGGCGGGGGACCTGAAGCTTTCTTT.

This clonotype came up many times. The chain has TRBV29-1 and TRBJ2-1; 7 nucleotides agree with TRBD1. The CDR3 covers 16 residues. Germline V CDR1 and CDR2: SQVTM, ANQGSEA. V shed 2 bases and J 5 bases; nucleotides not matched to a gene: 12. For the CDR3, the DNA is TGCAGCGTTGAAATGCCGGGACAGCGATATAACAATGAGCAGTTCTTC. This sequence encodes CSVEMPGQRYNNEQFF.

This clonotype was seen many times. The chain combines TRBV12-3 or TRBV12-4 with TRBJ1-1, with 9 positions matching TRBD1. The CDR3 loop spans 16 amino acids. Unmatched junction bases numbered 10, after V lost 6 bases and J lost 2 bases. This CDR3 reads CASSRYRGPSNTEAFF. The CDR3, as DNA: TGTGCCAGCAGCCGTTACAGGGGGCCAAGCAACACTGAAGCTTTCTTT.

CDR3 residues: CASIGIAGPYEQYF. The CDR3 nucleotides are TGTGCCAGCATAGGCATAGCGGGCCCCTACGAGCAGTACTTC. The V and J genes are TRBV6-1 and TRBJ2-7; 7 bases are a match to TRBD2. Germline V CDR1 and CDR2: MNHNS, SASEGT. V gave up 7 bases and J gave up 2 bases; unmatched junction bases: 8. This CDR3 has 14 residues.